The 7 T cell receptor beta chains listed next were all sequenced from one sample in a study of regulatory T cells in long-lasting Graves disease. Stated time point: newly diagnosed GD, antithyroid drugs for less than 3 months. PBMC RNA served as the TCR library source. The authors built TCR beta libraries using iRepertoire HTBI primers and Arm-PCR of CDR3 regions. TCRdb reprocessed the multiplex PCR reads via MiXCR and lists one record per CDR3 protein. This repertoire shows fewer than 550,000 distinct CDR3 sequences, roughly a sixth found once; its top ten account for around 25%. Another study also made use of these data, one on T cells in Graves' hyperthyroidism and ophthalmopathy.

The sequencing here drew on peripheral blood mononuclear cells (PBMCs), taken at new diagnosis, from a patient treated with antithyroid drugs. All receptors derive from a woman aged 40-65 years with Graves disease.

The chain recombines TRBV6-1 with TRBJ1-2; D might be TRBD1 (5 bases). Germline CDR1 and CDR2: MNHNS and SASEGT. This CDR3 is 16 amino acids long. V gave up 8 bases and J gave up 2 bases, with 21 bases separating them. CDR3 region: CASRRWAGGDNYGYTF. In DNA form, the CDR3 reads TGTGCCAGCCGACGGTGGGCGGGGGGGGACAACTATGGCTACACCTTC.

At least ten counts were recorded for this clonotype. This sequence joins TRBV5-1 and TRBJ2-1; 7 nucleotides agree with TRBD1. The germline V gene encodes CDR1 SGHRS and CDR2 YFSETQ. There are 13 residues in the CDR3. J lost 2 bases, V lost 6 bases, and 2 bases had no gene match. For the CDR3, the DNA is TGCGCCAGCACTGGGACAGCCTACAATGAGCAGTTCTTC. This encodes CASTGTAYNEQFF.

The gene calls are TRBV9 and TRBJ2-3; D gene unclear. The CDR3 totals 15 residues. Germline V CDR1 and CDR2: SGDLS, YYNGEE. The V and J ends lost 5 bases and 0 bases respectively, with 13 bases between them. The CDR3 bases are TGTGCCAGCAGTCCGACTCCCCAAAGCACAGATACGCAGTATTTT. This translates into CASSPTPQSTDTQYF.

At least ten counts were recorded for this clonotype. The chain links TRBV3-1 to TRBJ1-1, with no clear D. Germline V gene data show CDR1 as LGHDT and CDR2 as YNNKEL (reference sequence). The V and J ends lost 4 bases and 1 base respectively, with 7 bases between them. This CDR3 spans 13 amino acids. CDR3 protein: CASSREGNTEAFF. The DNA for the CDR3 is TGTGCCAGCAGCCGAGAGGGGAACACTGAAGCTTTCTTT. Based on the CDR3 plus reference TRBV3-1 and TRBJ1-1, the full variable domain is DTAVSQTPKYLVTQMGNDKSIKCEQNLGHDTMYWYKQDSKKFLKIMFSYNNKELIINETVPNRFSPKSPDKAHLNLHINSLELGDSAVYFCASSREGNTEAFFGQGTRLTVV.

This chain uses TRBV28 with TRBJ2-2; D is perhaps TRBD2 (6 bases). V was clipped by 5 bases and J by 3 bases, with 19 bases between them. The CDR3 length is 17 residues. Germline loops: CDR1 MDHEN, CDR2 SYDVKM. As DNA, the CDR3 is TGTGCCAGCAGTCCGCAGGGAGGCAGGAGGGACACCGGGGAGCTGTTTTTT. This codes for CASSPQGGRRDTGELFF. Supplemented by reference TRBV28 and TRBJ2-2, the full variable domain reads DVKVTQSSRYLVKRTGEKVFLECVQDMDHENMFWYRQDPGLGLRLIYFSYDVKMKEKGDIPEGYSVSREKKERFSLILESASTNQTSMYLCASSPQGGRRDTGELFFGEGSRLTVL.

This clonotype was counted ten times or more. The chain employs TRBV6-1 and TRBJ1-1, with a possible D match to TRBD1 (6 bases). The V end was cut by 4 bases, the J end by 5 bases, with 14 bases between. This CDR3 is built from 14 residues. Germline V gene lookup returns CDR1 MNHNS and CDR2 SASEGT. As DNA, the CDR3 is TGTGCCAGCAGTGTTGAGGAGGGGGAGACTGAAGCTTTCTTT. It encodes CASSVEEGETEAFF.

Ten or more counts support this clonotype. The chain recombines TRBV28 with TRBJ2-1, with D perhaps being TRBD1 or TRBD2 (7 bases each). Between the trimmed V and J ends, which lost 6 bases and 6 bases, there was a span of 18 bases. Looked up from germline, CDR1 is MDHEN and CDR2 is SYDVKM. The CDR3 totals 15 residues. The CDR3, as DNA: TGTGCCAGCAGCCAGGGGGGGCGGCCTTTCAATGAGCAGTTCTTC. Translated: CASSQGGRPFNEQFF. Together with reference TRBV28 and TRBJ2-1, the CDR3 gives the full variable domain: DVKVTQSSRYLVKRTGEKVFLECVQDMDHENMFWYRQDPGLGLRLIYFSYDVKMKEKGDIPEGYSVSREKKERFSLILESASTNQTSMYLCASSQGGRPFNEQFFGPGTRLTVL.